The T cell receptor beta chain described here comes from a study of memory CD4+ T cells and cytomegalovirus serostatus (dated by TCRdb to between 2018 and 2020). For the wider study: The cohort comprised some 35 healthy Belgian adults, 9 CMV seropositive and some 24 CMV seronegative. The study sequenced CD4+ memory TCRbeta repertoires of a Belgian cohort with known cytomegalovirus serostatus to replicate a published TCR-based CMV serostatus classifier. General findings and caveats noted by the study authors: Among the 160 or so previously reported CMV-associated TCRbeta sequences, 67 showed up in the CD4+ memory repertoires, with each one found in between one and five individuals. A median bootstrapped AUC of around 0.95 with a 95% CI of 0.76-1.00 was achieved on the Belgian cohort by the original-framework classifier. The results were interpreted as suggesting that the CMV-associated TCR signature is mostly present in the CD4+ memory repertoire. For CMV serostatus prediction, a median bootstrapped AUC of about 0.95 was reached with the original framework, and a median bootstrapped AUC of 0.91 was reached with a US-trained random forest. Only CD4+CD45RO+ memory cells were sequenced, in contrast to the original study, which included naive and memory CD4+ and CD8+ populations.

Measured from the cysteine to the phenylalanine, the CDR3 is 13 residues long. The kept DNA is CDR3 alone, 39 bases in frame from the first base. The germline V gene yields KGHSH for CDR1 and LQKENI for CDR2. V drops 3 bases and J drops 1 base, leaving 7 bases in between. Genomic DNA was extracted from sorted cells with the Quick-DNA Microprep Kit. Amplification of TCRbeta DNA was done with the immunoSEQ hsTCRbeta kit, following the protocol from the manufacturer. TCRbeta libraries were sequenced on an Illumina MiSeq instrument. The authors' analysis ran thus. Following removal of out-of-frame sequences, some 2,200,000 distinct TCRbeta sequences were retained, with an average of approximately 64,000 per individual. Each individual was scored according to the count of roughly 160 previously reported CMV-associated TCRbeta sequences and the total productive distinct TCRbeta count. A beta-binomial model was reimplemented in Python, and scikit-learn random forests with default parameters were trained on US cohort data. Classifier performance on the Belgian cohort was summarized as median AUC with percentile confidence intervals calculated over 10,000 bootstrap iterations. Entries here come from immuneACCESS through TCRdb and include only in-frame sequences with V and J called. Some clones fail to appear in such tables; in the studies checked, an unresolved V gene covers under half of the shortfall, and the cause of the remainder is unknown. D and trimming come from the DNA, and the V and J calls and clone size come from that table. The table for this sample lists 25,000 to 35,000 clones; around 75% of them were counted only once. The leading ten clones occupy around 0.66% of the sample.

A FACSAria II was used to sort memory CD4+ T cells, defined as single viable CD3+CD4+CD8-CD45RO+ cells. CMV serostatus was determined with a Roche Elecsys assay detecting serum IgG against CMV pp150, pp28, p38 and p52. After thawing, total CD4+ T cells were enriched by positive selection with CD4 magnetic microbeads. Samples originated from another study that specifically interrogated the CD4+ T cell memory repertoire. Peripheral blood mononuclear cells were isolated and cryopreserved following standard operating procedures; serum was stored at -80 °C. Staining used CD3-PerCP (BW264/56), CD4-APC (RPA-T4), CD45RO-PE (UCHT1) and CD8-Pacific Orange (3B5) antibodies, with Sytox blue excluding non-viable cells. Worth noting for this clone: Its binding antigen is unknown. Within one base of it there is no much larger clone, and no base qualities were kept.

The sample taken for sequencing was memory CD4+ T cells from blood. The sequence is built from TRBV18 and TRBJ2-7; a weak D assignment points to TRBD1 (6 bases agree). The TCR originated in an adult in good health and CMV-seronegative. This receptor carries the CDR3 CASSPDSSYEQYF. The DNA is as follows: TGTGCCAGCTCACCGGACAGTTCCTACGAGCAGTACTTC.